This TCR beta chain was obtained from a study of blood T cell repertoires in COVID-19. In the study overall: Samples came from the United States, Italy and Spain, spanning acute and convalescent COVID-19.

Study processing details: Amplification of reference gene primers provided the estimated nucleated cell counts. Assay: immunoSEQ multiplex PCR; the TCRdb copy retains only in-frame clones and omits some. V, J and clone size were drawn from that table, and D and trimming were deduced from the DNA. Of about 200,000 clones listed, 70% to 90% are singletons. Sequencing was carried out using PBMCs or T cells enriched from blood (not recorded which). The sequence derives from a man aged 25 to 45 who had recovered from COVID-19.

CDR3 amino acids: CASSYTRKAGSGEQFF. CDR3 DNA sequence: TGTGCCAGCAGTTACACCAGAAAGGCAGGTAGTGGTGAGCAGTTCTTC. This chain uses TRBV6-5 with TRBJ2-1, with D unclear. Germline assignment: CDR1 MNHEY and CDR2 SVGAGI. Trimming pared 2 bases from V and 9 bases from J, leaving 20 bases between. CDR3 length: 16 amino acids.